The present T cell receptor beta chain was sequenced within a study of blood T cells in healthy people across ages. Study conclusions and caveats: Older individuals had lower TCR beta diversity per million T cells (the decline was roughly linear). Diversity estimated from one million T cells was considered an underestimate.

The second PCR ran about 6 to 11 cycles with a sample-barcoded 5' primer and J-beta primers. TCRdb re-derived calls from the 5' RACE reads in MiXCR, one entry per CDR3 protein. Of about 1,400,000 distinct CDR3 sequences listed, approximately 63% are singletons. The V and J ends lost 3 bases and 12 bases respectively, with 15 bases between them. In germline, CDR1 is DFQATT, CDR2 SNEGSKA (reference sequence). CDR3 length: 12 amino acids. With respect to this clonotype: Its antigen is not known.

The V and J genes are TRBV20-1 and TRBJ1-5; a possible D gene is TRBD1 (5 bases). Sequencing was performed on blood. This clonotype originated in a man between 18 and 35 years old in good health. The CDR3 DNA reads TGCAGTGCTAGCCCCCGGGGGGAGTACCAGCATTTT. This encodes CSASPRGEYQHF.